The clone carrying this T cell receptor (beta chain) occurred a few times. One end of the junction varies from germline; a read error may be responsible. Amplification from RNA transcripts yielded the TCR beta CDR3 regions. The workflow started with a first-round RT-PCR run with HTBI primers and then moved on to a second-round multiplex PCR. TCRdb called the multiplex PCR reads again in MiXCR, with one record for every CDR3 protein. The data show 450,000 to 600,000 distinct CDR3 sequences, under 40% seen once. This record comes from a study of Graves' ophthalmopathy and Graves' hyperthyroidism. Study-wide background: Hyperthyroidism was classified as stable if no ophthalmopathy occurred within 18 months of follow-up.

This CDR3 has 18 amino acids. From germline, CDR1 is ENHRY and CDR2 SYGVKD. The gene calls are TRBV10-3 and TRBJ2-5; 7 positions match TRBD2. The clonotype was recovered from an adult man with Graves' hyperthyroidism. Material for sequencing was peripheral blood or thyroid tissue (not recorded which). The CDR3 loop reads CASSYLGLAAGPRETQYF. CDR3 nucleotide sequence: TGTGCCAGCAGTTATCTCGGGCTAGCGGCAGGGCCCCGGGAGACCCAGTACTTC.